The clone carrying this T cell receptor (beta chain) was seen more than once but under ten times. The CDR3 runs to 12 residues. V was pared by 1 base and J by 8 bases, with 8 bases between. Germline V lookup: CDR1 MDHEN, CDR2 SYDVKM. Produced via immunoSEQ multiplex PCR; TCRdb's table is partial and in-frame only. The table has roughly 200,000 clones, approximately 87% seen once. The sample originates from a study of blood T cell repertoires in COVID-19. The sequenced material came from PBMCs or T cells enriched from blood (not recorded which). The genes are TRBV28 and TRBJ1-2, with D unresolved. The receptor's source is a woman aged 45-59 years in a cohort exposed to, infected with or recovered from COVID-19 (not recorded which). The CDR3 nucleotides read TGTGCCAGCAGTTTATCGAGTTACGGCTACACCTTC. Its protein product is CASSLSSYGYTF.